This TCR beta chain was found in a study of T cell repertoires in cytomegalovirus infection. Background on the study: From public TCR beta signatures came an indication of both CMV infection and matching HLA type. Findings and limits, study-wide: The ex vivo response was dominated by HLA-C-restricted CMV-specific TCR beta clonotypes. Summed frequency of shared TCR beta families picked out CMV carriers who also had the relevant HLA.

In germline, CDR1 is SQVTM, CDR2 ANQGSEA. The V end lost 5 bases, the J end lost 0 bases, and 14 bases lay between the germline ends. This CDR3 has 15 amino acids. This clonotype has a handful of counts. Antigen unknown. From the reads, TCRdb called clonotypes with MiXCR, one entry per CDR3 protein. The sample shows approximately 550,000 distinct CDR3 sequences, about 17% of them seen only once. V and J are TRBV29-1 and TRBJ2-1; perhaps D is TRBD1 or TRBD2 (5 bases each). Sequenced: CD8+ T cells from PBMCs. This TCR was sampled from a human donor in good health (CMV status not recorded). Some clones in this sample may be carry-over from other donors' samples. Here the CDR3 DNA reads TGCAGCGTTCAACCGGGACCACGCTCCTACAATGAGCAGTTCTTC. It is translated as CSVQPGPRSYNEQFF.